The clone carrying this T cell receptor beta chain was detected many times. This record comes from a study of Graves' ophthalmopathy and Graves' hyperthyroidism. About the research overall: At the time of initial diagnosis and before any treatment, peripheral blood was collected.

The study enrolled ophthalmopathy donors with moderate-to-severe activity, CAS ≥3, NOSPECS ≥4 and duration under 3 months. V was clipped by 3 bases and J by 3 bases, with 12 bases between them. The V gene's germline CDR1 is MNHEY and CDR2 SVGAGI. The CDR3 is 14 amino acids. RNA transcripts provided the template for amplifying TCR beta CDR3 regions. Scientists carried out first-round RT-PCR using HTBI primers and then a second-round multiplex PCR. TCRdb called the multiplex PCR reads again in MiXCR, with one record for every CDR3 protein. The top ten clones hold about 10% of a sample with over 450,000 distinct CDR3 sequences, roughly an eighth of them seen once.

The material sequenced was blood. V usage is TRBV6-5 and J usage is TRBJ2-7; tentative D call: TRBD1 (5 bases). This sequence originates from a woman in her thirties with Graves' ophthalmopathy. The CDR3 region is CASSYLQDGYEQYF. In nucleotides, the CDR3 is TGTGCCAGCAGTTATCTACAGGATGGCTACGAGCAGTACTTC.